These 32 T cell receptor beta chains share one sample of origin, sequenced in a study of blood T cells in healthy people across ages (dated by TCRdb to the mid-2010s). The method was 5' RACE. Sequencer: Illumina HiSeq 2500. The second PCR ran for roughly 7 to 11 cycles and used a J-beta primer mix along with a sample-barcoded 5' primer. TCRdb reran the public reads through fastp at Q25 and MiXCR, keeping productive beta chains. Entries are consolidated by CDR3 protein sequence, retaining the most common genes and DNA. This sample is represented by approximately 780,000 distinct CDR3 sequences; about a quarter of them were singletons. Of the sample, 3% falls within the top ten clones. The same specimen was also included in a second study, on T cells of mothers and their children.

Sample: blood. Source of these receptors: a boy between 10 and 17 years old in good health.

In this sample, this clonotype turned up a few times. J is TRBJ1-6 and V is TRBV5-1; unclear D gene. Germline CDR1 and CDR2: SGHRS and YFSETQ. This CDR3 is 16 amino acids long. Trimming took off 0 bases at V and 7 bases at J, with 14 bases between the two ends. CDR3 loop: CASSLGSGSGNSPLHF. The CDR3 DNA reads TGCGCCAGCAGCTTGGGGTCCGGCTCTGGGAATTCACCCCTCCACTTT. The whole variable domain, filled in from reference TRBV5-1 and TRBJ1-6, reads KAGVTQTPRYLIKTRGQQVTLSCSPISGHRSVSWYQQTPGQGLQFLFEYFSETQRNKGNFPGRFSGRQFSNSRSEMNVSTLELGDSALYLCASSLGSGSGNSPLHFGNGTRLTVT.

This clonotype was found a few times. This rearrangement joins TRBV12-5 to TRBJ2-1, with D possibly TRBD1 on 5 matching bases. CDR1 and CDR2 (germline): LGHNT, FRNRAP. The CDR3 has 14 residues. V was pared by 7 bases and J by 0 bases, with 10 bases between. The CDR3 DNA is TGTGCTAGTGTACAGGAGAGCTCCTACAATGAGCAGTTCTTC. This gives the protein CASVQESSYNEQFF.

This clonotype was picked up a small number of times. The chain carries TRBV9 and TRBJ2-1; no firm D call. This CDR3 spans 13 amino acids. Trimming shortened V by 4 bases and J by 9 bases, and 14 bases separated the two germline ends. Per the germline V gene, CDR1 is SGDLS and CDR2 is YYNGEE. The CDR3 bases are TGTGCCAGCAGCCCCCGTGATGGCCCTGAGCAGTTCTTC. This codes for CASSPRDGPEQFF.

The chain employs TRBV12-3 or TRBV12-4 and TRBJ2-5, with TRBD2 matching over 11 bases. The CDR3 is made up of 15 amino acids. Trimming removed 5 bases from V and 7 bases from J; junction bases left unmatched: 9. The CDR3 spells CASSLSGGAMGTQYF. DNA of the CDR3: TGTGCCAGCAGTCTTAGCGGGGGGGCCATGGGGACCCAGTACTTC.

This clonotype turned up a few times. V usage is TRBV29-1 and J usage is TRBJ2-3; 10 bases fit TRBD2. The V gene end was trimmed by 6 bases and the J gene end by 5 bases; junction bases not matched to a gene: 2. Per germline, CDR1 SQVTM and CDR2 ANQGSEA. CDR3 length: 12 residues. CDR3: CSVSGGGDTQYF. CDR3 sequence (DNA): TGCAGCGTGAGCGGGGGGGGAGATACGCAGTATTTT.

The CDR3 DNA reads TGCGCCAGCAGCCCAAGGGACGGGGCTCAGCCCCAGCATTTT. Residues: CASSPRDGAQPQHF. The rearrangement joins TRBV5-1 to TRBJ1-5, with D possibly matching TRBD1 (5 bases). The length of the CDR3 is 14 residues. The ends were cut back, 4 bases at V and 6 bases at J, with 14 bases in the middle. Germline V gene data show CDR1 as SGHRS and CDR2 as YFSETQ.

V usage is TRBV12-3 or TRBV12-4 and J usage is TRBJ2-3; maybe TRBD2 (5 bases). The CDR3 contains 15 residues. Between the trimmed V and J ends, which lost 3 bases and 2 bases, there was a span of 12 bases. CDR3 nucleotides: TGTGCCAGCAGTTTGCTAGCTAGTGCCACAGATACGCAGTATTTT. It yields the protein CASSLLASATDTQYF.

This clonotype was seen more than once but under ten times. The chain uses TRBV20-1 and TRBJ2-3; D is unresolved. CDR1 is DFQATT and CDR2 is SNEGSKA in the germline V gene (reference sequence). The CDR3 spans 12 residues. V was trimmed by 5 bases and J by 6 bases, leaving 12 bases between them. CDR3 nucleotides: TGCAGTGCTTGGCAGTTGGCGGATACGCAGTATTTT. This sequence encodes CSAWQLADTQYF.

The chain joins TRBV10-3 to TRBJ2-5; D may match TRBD1 or TRBD2 (5 bases each). Judging by the DNA end, TRBJ2-7 fits better; the J call may be wrong. The CDR3 is made up of 13 amino acids. Germline loops: CDR1 ENHRY, CDR2 SYGVKD. CDR3 sequence (DNA): TGTGCCGTCAACGGGGCAGTCGCGTACGAGCAGTACTTC. Encoded protein: CAVNGAVAYEQYF.

The chain employs TRBV9 and TRBJ2-1; the match to TRBD1 covers 8 bases. Germline V gives CDR1 SGDLS, CDR2 YYNGEE. This CDR3 contains 15 residues. J was trimmed by 6 bases and V by 0 bases; bases with no gene match: 5. The CDR3 reads CASSVGTGGRNEQFF. The CDR3 coding sequence is TGTGCCAGCAGCGTAGGTACAGGGGGACGCAATGAGCAGTTCTTC.

This clonotype was detected a few times. The genes are TRBV29-1 and TRBJ1-2, with D tentatively TRBD1 (6 bases). CDR3 length equals 14 residues. The germline V gene has CDR1 SQVTM and CDR2 ANQGSEA. V lost 7 bases, J lost 3 bases, and 18 bases lay in between. CDR3 sequence: CSDSGAVLDYGYTF. In DNA form, the CDR3 reads TGCAGCGATTCAGGGGCCGTACTCGACTATGGCTACACCTTC.

The chain employs TRBV9 and TRBJ2-6, with D perhaps matching TRBD1 (5 bases). This CDR3 is 15 amino acids long. Germline V gives CDR1 SGDLS, CDR2 YYNGEE. Trimming left V 5 bases short and J 4 bases short, with 13 bases between. The CDR3 protein is CASRQGITGANVLTF. The DNA of the CDR3 is TGTGCCAGCAGGCAGGGAATAACGGGGGCCAACGTCCTGACTTTC.

This clonotype was counted between two and nine times. The chain links TRBV7-2 to TRBJ1-2; 12 bases fit TRBD1. Unmatched junction bases numbered 6, after V lost 5 bases and J lost 2 bases. Germline loops: CDR1 SGHTA, CDR2 FQGNSA. The length of the CDR3 is 16 residues. DNA for the CDR3: TGTGCCAGCAGCCTCCCCGGGACAGGGGGCAACTATGGCTACACCTTC. Translation gives CASSLPGTGGNYGYTF.

The chain joins TRBV20-1 to TRBJ2-4; D perhaps matches TRBD2 (5 bases). The CDR3 consists of 13 residues. Germline lookup yields CDR1 DFQATT and CDR2 SNEGSKA (reference sequence). The germline V and J ends were trimmed by 6 bases and 7 bases, with 16 bases remaining between them. The CDR3 bases are TGCAGTGCCGTATACCGGGGTCTTAACATTCAGTACTTC. The encoded protein is CSAVYRGLNIQYF.

This clonotype was detected a few times. The CDR3: CASSRGAGELGQPQHF. CDR3 nucleotide sequence: TGTGCCAGCAGCAGGGGGGCAGGGGAGTTGGGTCAGCCCCAGCATTTT. The chain uses TRBV7-6 and TRBJ1-5, with D possibly being TRBD1 (6 bases). Germline-derived CDR1 and CDR2 are SGHVS and FNYEAQ. The CDR3 is 16 amino acids. Trimming took 5 bases from V and 6 from J, leaving 20 bases between them.

The rearrangement links TRBV6-5 to TRBJ1-5, with 9 bases identical to TRBD1. Trimming cost V 7 bases and J 7 bases; bases outside gene matches: 2. Germline-derived CDR1 and CDR2 are MNHEY and SVGAGI. CDR3 length equals 12 residues. DNA for the CDR3: TGTGCCAGCAAGACAGGGGGGCAGCCCCAGCATTTT. Amino acid sequence: CASKTGGQPQHF.

CDR3 bases: TGTGCCAGCAGCCGACCCCAGGGATCTGGAAACACCATATATTTT. Its translation: CASSRPQGSGNTIYF. The rearrangement joins TRBV11-2 to TRBJ1-3; maybe TRBD1 (5 bases). The CDR3 has 15 amino acids. V lost 5 bases and J 1 base, leaving 12 bases between the germline ends. Germline CDR1 reads SGHAT; CDR2 reads FQNNGV.

The gene calls are TRBV3-1 and TRBJ2-7; D is tentatively TRBD1 or TRBD2 (5 bases each). CDR3 length equals 15 residues. Trimming removed 4 bases at V and 1 base at J, with 14 bases between. Germline-derived CDR1 and CDR2 are LGHDT and YNNKEL (reference sequence). The CDR3 DNA is TGTGCCAGCAGCCCTAGGGACGGCACTTCCTACGAGCAGTACTTC. It specifies CASSPRDGTSYEQYF.

The sample holds a few counts of this clonotype. This chain joins TRBV12-3 or TRBV12-4 and TRBJ2-3, with D perhaps TRBD2 (6 bases). The CDR3 is 14 residues long. V dropped 8 bases and J dropped 1 base, with 13 bases sitting between them. The CDR3 loop reads CASWRRGGTDTQYF. CDR3 coding DNA: TGTGCCAGCTGGCGGCGGGGCGGCACAGATACGCAGTATTTT.

The V call is TRBV28, the J call TRBJ2-5; maybe TRBD2 (6 bases). V lost 8 bases, J lost 2 bases, and 9 bases lay in between. Germline loops: CDR1 MDHEN, CDR2 SYDVKM. The CDR3 contains 12 residues. This chain's CDR3 is CASLGGQETQYF. The CDR3 region has the DNA TGTGCCAGCTTGGGGGGACAAGAGACCCAGTACTTC. Together with reference TRBV28 and TRBJ2-5, the CDR3 gives the full variable domain: DVKVTQSSRYLVKRTGEKVFLECVQDMDHENMFWYRQDPGLGLRLIYFSYDVKMKEKGDIPEGYSVSREKKERFSLILESASTNQTSMYLCASLGGQETQYFGPGTRLLVL.

J is TRBJ2-7 and V is TRBV11-2; 16 positions agree with TRBD2. This CDR3 has 19 amino acids. Germline values: CDR1 SGHAT, CDR2 FQNNGV. Trimming took 7 bases from V and 2 from J; bases not matched to a gene: 14. CDR3 in amino acids: CASTRSPGLAGGPTYEQYF. CDR3 sequence (DNA): TGTGCCAGCACCCGAAGCCCGGGACTAGCGGGGGGGCCTACCTACGAGCAGTACTTC.

In its sample, this clonotype was seen a few times. This chain joins TRBV6-5 and TRBJ2-1; 12 nucleotides agree with TRBD2. The CDR3 is 17 residues long. Per the germline V gene, CDR1 is MNHEY and CDR2 is SVGAGI. Trimming cost V 0 bases and J 8 bases; bases outside gene matches: 8. This chain's CDR3 is CASSYSTSTSGSYEQFF. CDR3 DNA sequence: TGTGCCAGCAGTTACTCGACGTCGACTAGCGGGAGCTATGAGCAGTTCTTC.

A few counts support this clonotype. This sequence joins TRBV12-3 or TRBV12-4 and TRBJ2-2; the D is unclear. Trimming removed 6 bases at V and 7 bases at J, with 12 bases between. CDR3 length equals 13 residues. The CDR3 here is CASSWGRGGELFF. The CDR3 DNA reads TGTGCCAGCAGCTGGGGTCGTGGCGGGGAGCTGTTTTTT.

The J gene is TRBJ2-4, the V gene TRBV20-1, with 16 bases lining up with TRBD2. The germline gives CDR1 DFQATT, CDR2 SNEGSKA (reference sequence). The J segment lost 8 bases and the V segment lost 6 bases, leaving 16 bases of the junction unmatched. CDR3 length equals 18 residues. For the CDR3, the DNA is TGCAGTGCAATAACCGGGACTAGCGGGGGGGGCGCCCCGGACATTCAGTACTTC. This translates into CSAITGTSGGGAPDIQYF.

CDR3 in DNA: TGTGCCATCAGTGAGGGGCTAGTCTACGAGCAGTACTTC. It codes for CAISEGLVYEQYF. The rearrangement joins TRBV10-3 to TRBJ2-7; D call uncertain. Deletions cut 2 bases from V and 3 bases from J, with 8 bases between. This CDR3 comprises 13 residues. Germline values: CDR1 ENHRY, CDR2 SYGVKD.

The chain is built from TRBV6-6 and TRBJ1-5; no reliable D call. Germline assignment: CDR1 MNHNY and CDR2 SVGAGI (reference sequence). The V end lost 5 bases, the J end lost 6 bases, and 14 bases lay between the germline ends. The CDR3 has 14 amino acids. The CDR3 DNA reads TGTGCCAGCAGTCATTTTCCGGGGAGTCAGCCCCAGCATTTT. Translation gives CASSHFPGSQPQHF.

The CDR3 DNA reads TGTGCCAGCAGCCCGGACAGGGGAAGGGTCACCGGGGAGCTGTTTTTT. This encodes CASSPDRGRVTGELFF. The V call is TRBV11-2, the J call TRBJ2-2; 9 bases agree with TRBD1. Trimming took 5 bases from V and 4 from J; bases not matched to a gene: 8. The germline CDR1 and CDR2 sequences are SGHAT and FQNNGV. This CDR3 is 16 amino acids long.

This clonotype appeared a few times. CDR3 bases: TGTGCCAGCTCACAGGACGGACCCCACCCAAATAATGAAAAACTGTTTTTT. It codes for CASSQDGPHPNNEKLFF. The chain combines TRBV18 with TRBJ1-4; D unclear. Per germline, CDR1 KGHSH and CDR2 LQKENI. This CDR3 has 17 residues. Trimming cost V 4 bases and J 4 bases, with 19 bases left between them.

The rearrangement links TRBV20-1 to TRBJ2-7; the match to TRBD2 covers 12 bases. The germline CDR1 and CDR2 sequences are DFQATT and SNEGSKA (reference sequence). The junction had 7 bases not matched to a gene; V was cut back by 0 bases and J by 4 bases. CDR3 length: 16 residues. The CDR3 nucleotides are TGCAGTGCTAGAGATGAGTCTAGCGGGGGGGGATACGAGCAGTACTTC. Its translation is CSARDESSGGGYEQYF.

The V call is TRBV4-1, the J call TRBJ2-3, with D perhaps given as TRBD1 or TRBD2 (6 bases each). Germline V gene lookup returns CDR1 MGHRA and CDR2 YSYEKL. This CDR3 is 15 amino acids long. Trimming cost V 8 bases and J 0 bases, with 15 bases left between them. The CDR3: CASQKGDFSTDTQYF. The DNA of the CDR3 is TGCGCCAGCCAAAAGGGGGACTTTAGCACAGATACGCAGTATTTT.

This chain links TRBV7-9 with TRBJ2-5; 8 bases are shared with TRBD1. The J call is in doubt because the DNA end fits TRBJ2-7 better. The CDR3 is 14 residues long. Germline loops: CDR1 SEHNR, CDR2 FQNEAQ (reference sequence). The CDR3 reads CASSIDRGTYEQYF. The CDR3 nucleotides are TGTGCCAGCAGCATCGACAGGGGAACCTACGAGCAGTACTTC.

This clonotype turned up a few times. The chain employs TRBV5-1 and TRBJ2-2; TRBD2 might be the D (5 bases). The CDR3 loop spans 14 amino acids. Germline CDR1 is SGHRS and CDR2 is YFSETQ. Trimming shortened V by 2 bases and J by 3 bases, and 8 bases separated the two germline ends. The CDR3 reads CASSLWTDTGELFF. The CDR3 DNA sequence: TGCGCCAGCAGCTTATGGACTGACACCGGGGAGCTGTTTTTT.